Presented here are 31 T cell receptor beta chains from one specimen sequenced in a study of blood T cell repertoires in COVID-19. Libraries were prepared by immunoSEQ multiplex PCR; TCRdb keeps only in-frame clonotypes and omits some of them. Among 200,000 to 250,000 clones listed, around 80% were seen once. Sequenced material: peripheral blood. These receptors all come from a man aged 50-59 years with active or convalescent COVID-19.

The chain recombines TRBV7-3 with TRBJ1-5; no reliable D call. The CDR3 loop spans 15 amino acids. Germline V gives CDR1 SGHTA, CDR2 FQGTGA. V was cut by 0 bases and J by 4 bases, with 10 bases left in between. The chain's CDR3 is CASSLTGGTNQPQHF. In DNA, the CDR3 is TGTGCCAGCAGCTTAACTGGCGGAACGAATCAGCCCCAGCATTTT.

Worth noting for this clone: Additional DNA sequences in this sample encode the identical CDR3. This CDR3 reads CASSLSGVNTEAFF. The CDR3 nucleotides read TGTGCCAGCAGTTTATCCGGGGTGAACACTGAAGCTTTCTTT. The V and J genes are TRBV27 and TRBJ1-1; D gene ambiguous. The germline V and J ends were trimmed by 0 bases and 0 bases, with 5 bases remaining between them. The CDR3 runs 14 residues. Germline V gene lookup returns CDR1 MNHEY and CDR2 SMNVEV (reference sequence).

The V call is TRBV7-9, the J call TRBJ2-5, with D tentatively TRBD1 (6 bases). This CDR3 spans 14 amino acids. The V gene lost 5 bases and the J gene lost 5 bases, with 15 bases spanning the gap. The germline CDR1 and CDR2 sequences are SEHNR and FQNEAQ (reference sequence). The CDR3 DNA sequence: TGTGCCAGCAGCATAACAGGGTCGGAGGAGACCCAGTACTTC. It yields the protein CASSITGSEETQYF.

This chain joins TRBV7-9 and TRBJ2-3, with D perhaps TRBD1 (6 bases). CDR3 length: 15 amino acids. Trimming removed 5 bases at V and 2 bases at J, with 14 bases between. The V gene's germline CDR1 is SEHNR and CDR2 FQNEAQ (reference sequence). The CDR3 DNA sequence: TGTGCCAGCAGCACAGGACAGATTCCCACAGATACGCAGTATTTT. This codes for CASSTGQIPTDTQYF.

The gene calls are TRBV28 and TRBJ2-1; 9 bases line up with TRBD2. The CDR3 is 16 amino acids. V lost 4 bases and J lost 4; bases outside the gene matches: 8. Germline CDR1 MDHEN, CDR2 SYDVKM. In nucleotides, the CDR3 is TGTGCCAGCAGTTGGGGTTTAGCGGGAGTTTACAATGAGCAGTTCTTC. Protein: CASSWGLAGVYNEQFF.

This clone showed up just once. The chain joins TRBV7-2 to TRBJ2-3; 7 nucleotides align to TRBD2. Germline CDR1 and CDR2: SGHTA and FQGNSA. Trimming at V came to 0 bases and at J to 2 bases, leaving 5 bases not matched to a gene. This CDR3 region has 16 residues. CDR3 nucleotide sequence: TGTGCCAGCAGCTTAGCGGGAGCGGGGAACACAGATACGCAGTATTTT. This encodes CASSLAGAGNTDTQYF. Using reference TRBV7-2 and TRBJ2-3 for the parts outside the CDR3, the full variable domain is GAGVSQSPSNKVTEKGKDVELRCDPISGHTALYWYRQSLGQGLEFLIYFQGNSAPDKSGLPSDRFSAERTGGSVSTLTIQRTQQEDSAVYLCASSLAGAGNTDTQYFGPGTRLTVL.

The V gene is TRBV5-6, the J gene TRBJ2-7; D is possibly TRBD2 (6 bases). Looked up from germline, CDR1 is SGHDT and CDR2 is YYEEEE. V was shortened by 0 bases and J by 1 base, with 8 bases between the two germline ends. The CDR3 has 14 residues. The CDR3 bases are TGTGCCAGCAGCTTGGCCGGGGGATCCTACGAGCAGTACGTC. The encoded protein is CASSLAGGSYEQYV.

The V and J genes are TRBV27 and TRBJ1-6, with D unresolved. Germline CDR1 and CDR2: MNHEY and SMNVEV (reference sequence). The V end was cut by 5 bases, the J end by 10 bases, with 15 bases between. The CDR3 consists of 14 residues. The CDR3: CASSRSGRVSPLHF. The DNA of the CDR3 is TGTGCCAGCAGTCGCTCCGGGAGGGTCTCACCCCTCCACTTT.

Here the CDR3 DNA reads TGTGCCAGCAGCGTACAGGGAGGGGAGACCCAGTACTTC. Its translation: CASSVQGGETQYF. This chain uses TRBV7-9 with TRBJ2-5; D may be TRBD2 (7 bases). V lost 5 bases and J lost 5, with 12 bases in between. This CDR3 comprises 13 residues. Per germline, CDR1 SEHNR and CDR2 FQNEAQ (reference sequence).

The J gene is TRBJ1-2, the V gene TRBV7-9; TRBD1 agrees at 8 bases. CDR1 and CDR2 from the germline V gene are SEHNR and FQNEAQ (reference sequence). V was pared by 5 bases and J by 13 bases, with 9 bases of the junction left unmatched. The CDR3 consists of 12 residues. The CDR3 protein is CASSPSPDRVTF. CDR3 bases: TGTGCCAGCAGCCCCAGTCCGGACAGGGTCACCTTC. The full variable domain, with the rest looked up from reference TRBV7-9 and TRBJ1-2, is DTGVSQNPRHKITKRGQNVTFRCDPISEHNRLYWYRQTLGQGPEFLTYFQNEAQLEKSRLLSDRFSAERPKGSFSTLEIQRTEQGDSAMYLCASSPSPDRVTFGSGTRLTVV.

V usage is TRBV19 and J usage is TRBJ2-5, with D perhaps TRBD1 (6 bases). The CDR3 is 13 amino acids. The V and J ends lost 5 bases and 3 bases respectively, with 10 bases between them. CDR1 is LNHDA, CDR2 SQIVND, per germline (reference sequence). The CDR3 loop is CASSPRTEETQYF. The CDR3 nucleotides read TGTGCCAGTAGTCCCCGGACAGAAGAGACCCAGTACTTC.

This rearrangement joins TRBV19 to TRBJ1-2; 7 bases are a match to TRBD1. Losses at the gene ends were 6 bases for V and 0 bases for J; bases not matched to a gene: 4. The CDR3 is 14 amino acids. Germline CDR1 LNHDA, CDR2 SQIVND (reference sequence). The CDR3 reads CASRPDRTNYGYTF. CDR3 in DNA: TGTGCCAGTAGGCCGGACAGGACTAACTATGGCTACACCTTC.

The genes are TRBV14 and TRBJ2-1; 9 bases map to TRBD1. Germline values: CDR1 SGHDN, CDR2 FVKESK. The CDR3 sequence is 16 residues long. J was trimmed by 5 bases and V by 4 bases; bases with no gene match: 9. CDR3: CASSLLPGQGDNEQFF. The CDR3, as DNA: TGTGCCAGCAGCCTCCTCCCGGGACAGGGAGACAATGAGCAGTTCTTC.

The chain links TRBV27 to TRBJ1-2, with 7 positions matching TRBD1. The germline gives CDR1 MNHEY, CDR2 SMNVEV (reference sequence). V shed 4 bases, J shed 4 bases, and the junction held 3 bases outside the gene matches. The CDR3 contains 13 residues. The CDR3 spells CASSSDRIYGYTF. CDR3 sequence (DNA): TGTGCCAGCAGTTCGGACAGGATCTATGGCTACACCTTC.

V and J are TRBV5-1 and TRBJ1-5; D unresolved. The CDR3 covers 13 residues. Germline V gives CDR1 SGHRS, CDR2 YFSETQ. Deletions cut 2 bases from V and 7 bases from J, with 10 bases between. In DNA form, the CDR3 reads TGCGCCAGCAGCTTTTCGGGTTCGCAGCCCCAGCATTTT. This encodes CASSFSGSQPQHF.

V gene TRBV5-1 combines with J gene TRBJ2-3, with D unclear. Trimming took off 4 bases at V and 0 bases at J, with 6 bases between the two ends. The CDR3 extends over 13 amino acids. CDR1 and CDR2 (germline): SGHRS, YFSETQ. The CDR3 coding sequence is TGCGCCAGCAGCGAGACTAGCACAGATACGCAGTATTTT. Translated: CASSETSTDTQYF. The full variable domain, its missing parts supplied by reference TRBV5-1 and TRBJ2-3, is KAGVTQTPRYLIKTRGQQVTLSCSPISGHRSVSWYQQTPGQGLQFLFEYFSETQRNKGNFPGRFSGRQFSNSRSEMNVSTLELGDSALYLCASSETSTDTQYFGPGTRLTVL.

The V call is TRBV28, the J call TRBJ1-5; D gene uncertain. V was pared by 7 bases and J by 2 bases, with 6 bases between. The CDR3 is 12 amino acids. Germline loops: CDR1 MDHEN, CDR2 SYDVKM. CDR3 sequence reads: CASTSGNQPQHF. The CDR3 nucleotides read TGTGCCAGCACCTCTGGCAATCAGCCCCAGCATTTT.

The sample holds many counts of this clone. The CDR3 loop is CASSLQSHQPQHF. DNA of the CDR3: TGTGCCAGCAGCTTACAAAGCCATCAGCCCCAGCATTTT. The rearrangement uses TRBV11-2 and TRBJ1-5, with unresolved D. The CDR3 runs 13 residues. Trimming pared 2 bases from V and 5 bases from J, leaving 7 bases between. Germline V CDR1 and CDR2: SGHAT, FQNNGV.

J is TRBJ2-5 and V is TRBV18, with 7 bases fitting TRBD1. The CDR3 sequence is 18 residues long. The V and J ends lost 3 bases and 1 base, in that order; junction bases with no gene match: 14. Germline CDR1 is KGHSH and CDR2 is LQKENI. The CDR3 region has the DNA TGTGCCAGCTCACCTACCGGGACAGTCAAGGGGTCCCAAGAGACCCAGTACTTC. Protein sequence: CASSPTGTVKGSQETQYF.

The gene calls are TRBV6-2 or TRBV6-3 and TRBJ2-3, with D unresolved. Trimming cost V 3 bases and J 6 bases, with 4 bases left between them. Per the germline V gene, CDR1 is MNHEY and CDR2 is SVGEGT. CDR3 length: 11 amino acids. The CDR3 coding sequence is TGTGCCAGCAGTTATGAGGATACGCAGTATTTT. Protein product: CASSYEDTQYF.

The chain carries TRBV29-1 and TRBJ1-2, with D possibly matching TRBD1 (5 bases). The ends were cut back, 4 bases at V and 5 bases at J, with 17 bases in the middle. The CDR3 extends over 14 amino acids. The germline V gene has CDR1 SQVTM and CDR2 ANQGSEA. CDR3 sequence: CSVGGDPRRYGYTF. CDR3 nucleotide sequence: TGCAGCGTTGGGGGGGACCCACGGAGGTATGGCTACACCTTC.

The rearrangement uses TRBV29-1 and TRBJ2-3, with D possibly being TRBD1 (6 bases). The V and J ends lost 6 bases and 1 base respectively, with 14 bases between them. CDR1 and CDR2 (germline): SQVTM, ANQGSEA. The CDR3 runs 14 residues. DNA of the CDR3: TGCAGCGTCGCACAGGGCTTTCGCACAGATACGCAGTATTTT. Amino acids: CSVAQGFRTDTQYF.

The chain employs TRBV4-1 and TRBJ2-1; 7 positions agree with TRBD2. This CDR3 has 18 amino acids. Germline-derived CDR1 and CDR2 are MGHRA and YSYEKL. With V trimmed by 0 bases and J by 4 bases, 12 bases remained unmatched. The CDR3 is CASSQDVVGRGSYNEQFF. In nucleotides, the CDR3 is TGCGCCAGCAGCCAAGATGTGGTAGGGCGGGGGTCTTACAATGAGCAGTTCTTC.

The chain couples TRBV4-1 to TRBJ1-2, with D possibly TRBD1 on 6 matching bases. The CDR3 runs to 17 residues. The V and J ends lost 4 bases and 0 bases respectively, with 18 bases between them. Germline V lookup: CDR1 MGHRA, CDR2 YSYEKL. CDR3 DNA: TGCGCCAGCAGCCGGGGGCCGGAACAGAGACCTAACTATGGCTACACCTTC. Protein product: CASSRGPEQRPNYGYTF.

V gene TRBV28 combines with J gene TRBJ2-1; tentatively, D is TRBD2 (6 bases). Germline CDR1 and CDR2: MDHEN and SYDVKM. The CDR3 is 16 amino acids. The V end lost 5 bases, the J end lost 3 bases, and 17 bases lay between the germline ends. As DNA, the CDR3 is TGTGCCAGCAGTGGAGCGGGTTCATTAAACTACAATGAGCAGTTCTTC. Amino acid sequence: CASSGAGSLNYNEQFF.

V is TRBV10-2 and J is TRBJ2-2; maybe TRBD2 (6 bases). V was clipped by 7 bases and J by 6 bases, with 18 bases between them. Germline V gene data show CDR1 as WSHSY and CDR2 as SAAADI. This CDR3 is 15 amino acids long. In nucleotides, the CDR3 is TGCGCCAGCACCCGAGCTAGCGTCGAGGCCGGGGAGCTGTTTTTT. Translation gives CASTRASVEAGELFF.

The chain employs TRBV19 and TRBJ2-7; 8 bases align to TRBD2. The CDR3 covers 15 residues. Germline V gene sequence: CDR1 LNHDA, CDR2 SQIVND (reference sequence). Trimming cost V 3 bases and J 2 bases; bases outside gene matches: 6. The CDR3, as DNA: TGTGCCAGTAGTATCGGTAGCGGGACCCCCTACGAGCAGTACTTC. It translates to CASSIGSGTPYEQYF.

Comment on this clone: Other DNA sequences in this sample translate to the same CDR3. V is TRBV11-2 and J is TRBJ1-4; TRBD1 matches 10 bases. The trim removed 4 bases at V and 5 bases at J, leaving 4 bases unmatched. The CDR3 length is 15 residues. From germline, CDR1 is SGHAT and CDR2 FQNNGV. The CDR3 protein is CASSSPGQGNEKLFF. The CDR3 DNA reads TGTGCCAGCAGCTCTCCGGGACAGGGGAATGAAAAACTGTTTTTT.

The rearrangement joins TRBV19 to TRBJ1-6; D remains unclear. The V gene's germline CDR1 is LNHDA and CDR2 SQIVND (reference sequence). Trimming took 2 bases from V and 14 from J, leaving 16 bases between them. The CDR3 loop spans 14 amino acids. DNA of the CDR3: TGTGCCAGTAGTATAAAGGGAGGTGGATTCACCCTCCACTTT. This gives the protein CASSIKGGGFTLHF.

This rearrangement joins TRBV5-1 to TRBJ2-3; tentatively, D is TRBD1 (5 bases). The germline CDR1 and CDR2 sequences are SGHRS and YFSETQ. CDR3 length: 15 amino acids. The V gene lost 3 bases and the J gene lost 3 bases, with 14 bases spanning the gap. CDR3 coding DNA: TGCGCCAGCAGCTCCAGCCCATCAGGGACAGATACGCAGTATTTT. Protein product: CASSSSPSGTDTQYF.

There are a few counts of this clone. CDR3 nucleotide sequence: TGTGCCAGCAGCATGGGAGGGACAGAAACCACAGATACGCAGTATTTT. Encoded protein: CASSMGGTETTDTQYF. The chain joins TRBV5-4 to TRBJ2-3; tentatively, D is TRBD1 or TRBD2 (7 bases each). This CDR3 spans 16 amino acids. V lost 4 bases to trimming and J lost 2 bases, with 17 bases between them. Germline assignment: CDR1 SGHNT and CDR2 YYREEE (reference sequence).